This T cell receptor beta chain was observed in a study of a mutant IDH1 vaccine in newly diagnosed glioma. Study in general: The treated population exhibited a male proportion of 62.5%, a female proportion of around 38%, and a mean age of about 40 years. Before enrollment, patients got radiotherapy alone, temozolomide alone, or mostly the combination. Broader study findings: A vaccine-induced immune response developed in roughly 93% of the patients. Pseudoprogression apparently lacked any relation to changes in top peripheral T cell clonotypes.

The data were produced by immunoSEQ multiplex PCR, yet TCRdb's version contains in-frame clones alone and is incomplete. Among 75,000 to 100,000 clones listed, over 75% were seen once. The junction had 11 bases not matched to a gene; V was cut back by 4 bases and J by 1 base. Germline assignment: CDR1 SGHNT and CDR2 YYREEE (reference sequence). This CDR3 region has 16 residues. Details on this clone: The antigen is not known.

Time point meaning: baseline, week 1 (first vaccination visit). Stated treatment: pre-vaccination baseline after standard-of-care therapy. The TCR sequence derives from a man aged 40-49 years with glioma. Some clones in this sample may be carry-over from other donors' samples. The gene calls are TRBV5-4 and TRBJ2-7, with TRBD2 matching 7 bases. Sequenced material: PBMCs, taken from a glioma patient treated with radiotherapy, temozolomide or both. CDR3 DNA sequence: TGTGCCAGCAGCCTCACGGGGGGAGGGAGGTCCTACGAGCAGTACTTC. It codes for CASSLTGGGRSYEQYF.